The TCR beta chain described here comes from a study of T cell responses to AZD1222 COVID-19 vaccine. Study in general: Second-dose intervals of approximately 4 or approximately 12 weeks were pooled.

This CDR3 region has 15 residues. CDR1 is SGDLS and CDR2 is YYNGEE in the germline V gene. Whole-study findings and limits: Repertoires were collected only later (after the peak T cell response had occurred).

Generated by immunoSEQ multiplex PCR, the TCRdb table keeps only in-frame clones and is missing some. The table lists approximately 110,000 clones, approximately 84% of them singletons. This clone appeared a single time. The antigen is unknown. The junction shows a germline mismatch at one end, possibly a read error. Source: peripheral blood, taken on day 0 of AZD1222 vaccination. This chain links TRBV9 with TRBJ1-1; D ambiguous. This receptor was taken from an adult in good health. CDR3 region: CAGSVASTMNTEAFF. The CDR3 DNA sequence: TGTGCCGGCAGCGTAGCCAGCACCATGAACACTGAAGCTTTCTTT. Full variable domain (outside the CDR3, taken from reference TRBV9 and TRBJ1-1): DSGVTQTPKHLITATGQRVTLRCSPRSGDLSVYWYQQSLDQGLQFLIQYYNGEERAKGNILERFSAQQFPDLHSELNLSSLELGDSALYFCAGSVASTMNTEAFFGQGTRLTVV.